The clone carrying this T cell receptor (beta chain) was observed a handful of times. Its antigen is undetermined. The ends lost 0 bases at V and 5 bases at J; junction bases unmatched: 7. Germline values: CDR1 DFQATT, CDR2 SNEGSKA (reference sequence). CDR3 size: 16 residues. The entry originates in a study of T-cell memory formation after mild COVID-19. Regarding the study as a whole: Clones that shrank (day 15 to 85) were balanced CD4/CD8, whereas later expanders leaned CD4+. There were some responding clones in pre-infection memory, which suggested that cross-reactive memory had joined. Second-wave clones with a day 37 peak had unconfirmed SARS-CoV-2 specificity.

It was 5'RACE with constant-segment primers that produced the TCR alpha and TCR beta cDNA libraries, which carried sample barcodes and UMIs. TCRdb passed the 5' RACE reads through MiXCR, listing each CDR3 protein once. The data show 400,000 or so distinct CDR3 sequences, around 20% seen once. This clonotype was sampled from an adult woman who had mild COVID-19 (a few samples of this study predate the infection). Cell type and time point are not known. The chain joins TRBV20-1 to TRBJ2-1; 10 nucleotides line up with TRBD1. Sequencing was done on a sample of PBMCs or a T cell subset sorted from them (not recorded which). Here the CDR3 reads CSARDYGTGVDNEQFF. DNA of the CDR3: TGCAGTGCTAGAGACTACGGGACAGGGGTGGACAATGAGCAGTTCTTC.